The rows below give T cell receptor beta chains drawn from one sample of a study of CD8 T cells in ankylosing spondylitis. TCRdb used MiXCR to reprocess the 5' RACE reads, holding one entry per CDR3 protein. The repertoire has hundreds of thousands of distinct CDR3 sequences, 17% of them found once; the top ten carry approximately 1%. The source material was blood, either unsorted or a sorted T cell fraction (not recorded which). The receptors stem from a male donor with ankylosing spondylitis. The CDR3 runs from the conserved cysteine through the conserved F or W. Each record gives: J gene, clone size, D gene, V gene, CDR3 length, CDR3 DNA, CDR3 protein. A D gene is named only where the DNA matches it firmly. Clone size is given for some rows only: seen once, a few or many times, or a class if the clone is expanded.

TRBJ1-4,NA,NA,TRBV7-6,15,TGTGCCAGCAGCCTGAATAGCGTGACTAATGAAAAACTGTTTTTT,CASSLNSVTNEKLFF
TRBJ2-1,few,NA,TRBV6-5,18,TGTGCCAGCAGTTATGGGAGGGGGGGCCGGGAAGGGAGGAATGAGCAGTTCTTC,CASSYGRGGREGRNEQFF
TRBJ2-7,few,NA,TRBV7-2,14,TGTGCCAGCAGAGAGCAGGGCAGCTCCTACGAGCAGTACTTC,CASREQGSSYEQYF
TRBJ1-1,few,TRBD1,TRBV12-3/TRBV12-4,17,TGTGCCAGCAGAAGCTGGGGGGTGGGGGACAGGGTGACTGAAGCTTTCTTT,CASRSWGVGDRVTEAFF
TRBJ2-3,NA,NA,TRBV5-8,16,TGTGCCAGCAGCTTAGGTCACGGCGGAAGCACAGATACGCAGTATTTT,CASSLGHGGSTDTQYF
TRBJ2-3,NA,NA,TRBV28,14,TGTGCCAGCAGACTAGGAGACCGCACAGATACGCAGTATTTT,CASRLGDRTDTQYF
TRBJ2-7,NA,NA,TRBV9,14,TGTGCCAGCAGCGTAGGCGGACAAGCCTACGAGCAGTACTTC,CASSVGGQAYEQYF
TRBJ1-1,NA,NA,TRBV6-2/TRBV6-3,13,TGTGCCAGCAGTGCGGACAGTTACACTGAAGCTTTCTTT,CASSADSYTEAFF
TRBJ1-3,NA,NA,TRBV2,17,TGTGCCAGCAGTGAATTTTTGGGGTCGAGCTCTGGAAACACCATATATTTT,CASSEFLGSSSGNTIYF
TRBJ2-3,NA,NA,TRBV23-1,18,TGCGCCAGCAGTCCGACGGGGGCGACCTCTCACTGCACAGATACGCAGTATTTT,CASSPTGATSHCTDTQYF
TRBJ2-2,NA,NA,TRBV28,16,TGTGCCAGCAGTTTAGAGACAGGTCCGAACACCGGGGAGCTGTTTTTT,CASSLETGPNTGELFF
TRBJ2-1,few,TRBD2,TRBV28,16,TGTGCCACGTCCCCCTCCGGGACTAGCAAACACAATGAGCAGTTCTTC,CATSPSGTSKHNEQFF
TRBJ2-3,few,NA,TRBV7-9,15,TGTGCCACCACACCGATTAGCGGAGGCTCGGGAACGCAGTATTTT,CATTPISGGSGTQYF
TRBJ1-1,NA,TRBD1,TRBV6-1,14,TGTGCCAGCAGCACAAGGGACAGGACCACTGAAGCTTTCTTT,CASSTRDRTTEAFF
TRBJ2-1,few,TRBD1,TRBV5-6,15,TGTGCCAGCAGCGGGGCGGGACAGGGGTTCCATGAGCAGTTCTTC,CASSGAGQGFHEQFF
TRBJ1-1,few,NA,TRBV14,12,TGTGCCAGCAGAAAACAGGGCGGAGAAGCTTTCTTT,CASRKQGGEAFF
TRBJ1-1,few,NA,TRBV29-1,13,TGCAGCGTTAAACCCCCGATGAACACTGAAGCTTTCTTT,CSVKPPMNTEAFF
TRBJ2-2,NA,TRBD1,TRBV5-1,15,TGCGCCAGCAGCCCGGGACAGTGGAACACCGGGGAGCTGTTTTTT,CASSPGQWNTGELFF
TRBJ1-5,NA,TRBD1,TRBV5-8,17,TGTGCCAGCAGCTTGTTAACAGGGGATATGCGCAATCAGCCCCAGCATTTT,CASSLLTGDMRNQPQHF
TRBJ2-5,NA,TRBD1,TRBV5-1,15,TGCGCCAGCAGCTTGGAGGGGACAGCCTATGAGACCCAGTACTTC,CASSLEGTAYETQYF
TRBJ1-2,NA,NA,TRBV2,15,TGTGCCAGCAGTGAAGCTTCCTCTCGCTCCTATGGCTACACCTTC,CASSEASSRSYGYTF
TRBJ1-1,NA,NA,TRBV20-1,15,TGCAGTGCTAGAAGGCGGGACATGATGAACACTGAAGCTTTCTTT,CSARRRDMMNTEAFF
TRBJ2-7,NA,TRBD1,TRBV3-1,16,TGTGCCAGCAGCCAAGCGGGACAGATACGCTCCTACGAGCAGTACTTC,CASSQAGQIRSYEQYF
TRBJ1-6,many,NA,TRBV28,15,TGTGCCAGCAGCCCCCCCGTCTCGGCAAATTCACCCCTCCACTTT,CASSPPVSANSPLHF
TRBJ2-2,NA,NA,TRBV3-1,14,TGTGCCAGCAGCCCCCAAGGGGGTGCCGGGGAGCTGTTTTTT,CASSPQGGAGELFF
TRBJ1-5,few,NA,TRBV19,12,TGTGCCAGTAGTATTGATGGAGGAGCCCAGCATTTT,CASSIDGGAQHF
TRBJ1-1,NA,TRBD1,TRBV29-1,17,TGCAGCGTTGAAGGCCTACAGGGGGTTAACATGAACACTGAAGCTTTCTTT,CSVEGLQGVNMNTEAFF
TRBJ1-6,few,NA,TRBV20-1,16,TGCAGTATCAAAAACCAGGGGATCACCTATAATTCACCCCTCCACTTT,CSIKNQGITYNSPLHF
TRBJ1-1,many,NA,TRBV5-1,15,TGCGCCAGCAGCTTGGTAAGGTTTTCGAACACTGAAGCTTTCTTT,CASSLVRFSNTEAFF
TRBJ1-5,NA,NA,TRBV18,15,TGTGCCAGCTCACCGGGACACATTAGCAATCACCCCCAGCATTTT,CASSPGHISNHPQHF
TRBJ1-5,NA,NA,TRBV12-3/TRBV12-4,14,TGTGCCAGCAGTTTAGAGGGAATCAATCAGCCCCAGCATTTT,CASSLEGINQPQHF
TRBJ2-7,few,NA,TRBV12-3/TRBV12-4,12,TGTGCCAGCAGGACCGGCTCCGGCGAGCAGTACTTC,CASRTGSGEQYF
TRBJ2-7,NA,TRBD1,TRBV20-1,12,TGCAGTGTTAGGGACAGCCGCTACGAGCAGTACTTC,CSVRDSRYEQYF
TRBJ2-3,NA,NA,TRBV7-2,14,TGTGCCAGCAGCTCTCCTTTAGCGGTAGATACGCAGTATTTT,CASSSPLAVDTQYF
TRBJ2-5,few,NA,TRBV7-7,13,TGTGCTAGCAGCCAAGGGGGGACAGAGACCCAGTACTTC,CASSQGGTETQYF
TRBJ1-1,NA,NA,TRBV18,13,TGTGCCAGCTCATCGGACCTGGGGACTGAAGCTTTCTTT,CASSSDLGTEAFF
TRBJ1-2,NA,NA,TRBV3-1,14,TGTGCCAGCAGCCAGGGCGGGGGGGGCTATGGCTACACCTTC,CASSQGGGGYGYTF
TRBJ2-5,NA,NA,TRBV5-1,14,TGCGCCAGCAGCTTCGGTGAGCGGTTGGAGACCCAGTACTTC,CASSFGERLETQYF
TRBJ2-2,many,NA,TRBV12-3/TRBV12-4,14,TGTGCCAGCAGTGCGGGACAGAACACCGGGGAGCTGTTTTTT,CASSAGQNTGELFF
TRBJ2-4,NA,TRBD2,TRBV3-1,20,TGTGCCAGCAGCCCCTCACCTCTAGCGGGAGTCCAATTAGCCAAAAACATTCAGTACTTC,CASSPSPLAGVQLAKNIQYF
TRBJ2-7,NA,NA,TRBV5-1,14,TGCGCCAGCAGCTTGGTGGGGGGAGTATACGAGCAGTACTTC,CASSLVGGVYEQYF
TRBJ2-3,few,NA,TRBV5-5,15,TGTGCCAGCAGCTTGAGGGTCCTCGGAGCGGATACGCAGTATTTT,CASSLRVLGADTQYF
TRBJ2-7,few,NA,TRBV4-3,14,TGCGCCAGCAGCCAAGAGGACAGCTCCTACGAGCAGTACTTC,CASSQEDSSYEQYF
TRBJ1-3,NA,NA,TRBV6-5,15,TGTGCCAGCAGTTACTCGACGGGGGCTGGAAACACCATATATTTT,CASSYSTGAGNTIYF
TRBJ1-3,many,NA,TRBV25-1,15,TGTGCCAGCAGTGAAGGAACAGGCTCTGGAAACACCATATATTTT,CASSEGTGSGNTIYF
TRBJ1-2,few,NA,TRBV20-1,15,TGCAGTGCTAGAGATGCCCGGGGCGCCCCGGAAGGCTACACCTTC,CSARDARGAPEGYTF
TRBJ2-3,NA,NA,TRBV4-2,14,TGTGCCAGCAGCCAAGATTTGCGCGCGGATACGCAGTATTTT,CASSQDLRADTQYF
TRBJ2-2,few,TRBD2,TRBV4-3,18,TGCGCCAGCAGCCAACCCCGGGGACTAGCGGAAAACACCGGGGAGCTGTTTTTT,CASSQPRGLAENTGELFF